Described below is a single T cell receptor beta chain sequence and its context. The data were produced by immunoSEQ multiplex PCR, yet TCRdb's version contains in-frame clones alone and is incomplete. The sample records more than 550,000 clones, about 87% being singletons. This entry belongs to a study of shared T cell receptors in the human thymus. V was shortened by 5 bases and J by 0 bases, with 12 bases between the two germline ends. From germline, CDR1 is SGHNT and CDR2 YYREEE (reference sequence). The CDR3 runs 15 residues. These sequences were also reported in another study, on human thymus T cells. That paper notes: The authors found apparently biased V and J gene usage in thymic and blood repertoires.

The TCR sequence derives from a boy younger than two with a congenital heart defect. The source material was thymocytes. The chain recombines TRBV5-4 with TRBJ1-3, with D possibly being TRBD1 (6 bases). The CDR3 DNA reads TGTGCCAGCAGTTTGACAGGATCCTCTGGAAACACCATATATTTT. Its protein is CASSLTGSSGNTIYF. Using reference TRBV5-4 and TRBJ1-3 for the parts outside the CDR3, the full variable domain is ETGVTQSPTHLIKTRGQQVTLRCSSQSGHNTVSWYQQALGQGPQFIFQYYREEENGRGNFPPRFSGLQFPNYSSELNVNALELDDSALYLCASSLTGSSGNTIYFGEGSWLTVV.